This entry concerns a single T cell receptor beta chain. Its antigen is unidentified. TCRdb re-called the RT-PCR reads with MiXCR, one entry per CDR3 protein. The table lists approximately 200,000 distinct CDR3 sequences, 14% of them singletons. With 3 bases removed from V and 6 bases from J, the gap between germline ends came to 15 bases. The germline V gene encodes CDR1 SEHNR and CDR2 FQNEAQ (reference sequence). The CDR3 covers 15 residues. This sample was taken from a study of response to subunit inactivated influenza vaccine. Study-wide findings and caveats: It was suggested by the authors that few new T cells are recruited by each seasonal influenza vaccination.

Sequenced here: CD8+ T cells sorted from PBMCs, sampled roughly 5 days after vaccination. This receptor was identified in a man aged 45-60 years who received an inactivated influenza vaccine. This chain joins TRBV7-9 and TRBJ2-1; D is possibly TRBD2 (6 bases). In DNA form, the CDR3 reads TGTGCCAGCAGCTTCAGGCGGGAAAAGCCCAATGAGCAGTTCTTC. As protein: CASSFRREKPNEQFF.